The 8 T cell receptor beta chains reported below all come from one sample, sequenced in a study of CD8+ T cells in alopecia areata. The authors extracted RNA and reverse transcribed it into cDNA as the sequencing template. The method was immunoSEQ multiplex PCR; TCRdb's version includes in-frame clones alone and lacks a portion of them. The table records about 150,000 clones, around three fifths of them present only once. Documented treatment: oral pan-JAK inhibitor, 5-10 mg twice daily. The material was CD4+ T cells sorted from blood, obtained at week 4, from a patient treated with tofacitinib. The source is a human donor with alopecia areata.

This clone was seen only a few times. The chain combines TRBV6-5 with TRBJ2-1; TRBD1 might be the D (6 bases). Trimming cost V 8 bases and J 9 bases, with 17 bases left between them. There are 13 residues in the CDR3. The germline gives CDR1 MNHEY, CDR2 SVGAGI. The CDR3 sequence is CASRKHRVGEQFF. DNA of the CDR3: TGTGCCAGCCGGAAGCACAGGGTTGGTGAGCAGTTCTTC.

This clone was detected only a few times. The chain has TRBV30 and TRBJ2-3; D unresolved. Trimming took off 0 bases at V and 6 bases at J, with 10 bases between the two ends. CDR3 length equals 13 residues. Germline V gene sequence: CDR1 GTSNPN, CDR2 SVGIG (reference sequence). This chain's CDR3 is CAWSVWKADTQYF. The CDR3 bases are TGTGCCTGGAGTGTATGGAAAGCCGATACGCAGTATTTT. The whole variable domain, filled in from reference TRBV30 and TRBJ2-3, reads SQTIHQWPATLVQPVGSPLSLECTVEGTSNPNLYWYRQAAGRGLQLLFYSVGIGQISSEVPQNLSASRPQDRQFILSSKKLLLSDSGFYLCAWSVWKADTQYFGPGTRLTVL.

This chain links TRBV4-1 with TRBJ2-7, with D hard to call. The CDR3 has 15 residues. Per germline, CDR1 MGHRA and CDR2 YSYEKL. With 0 bases removed from V and 2 bases from J, the gap between germline ends came to 11 bases. CDR3 region: CASSQDRHSAYEQYF. CDR3 DNA sequence: TGCGCCAGCAGCCAAGATCGGCACTCCGCCTACGAGCAGTACTTC.

This clone was detected only a few times. This chain joins TRBV5-5 and TRBJ1-1, with D unresolved. The germline V gene has CDR1 SGHKS and CDR2 YYEKEE (reference sequence). The CDR3 covers 13 residues. Trimming left V 5 bases short and J 3 bases short, with 11 bases between. The CDR3 nucleotides read TGTGCCAGCAGTTTGAGGGTCTACACTGAAGCTTTCTTT. Its translation is CASSLRVYTEAFF.

This chain uses TRBV29-1 with TRBJ1-2; unclear D gene. The CDR3 extends over 12 amino acids. Germline CDR1 and CDR2: SQVTM and ANQGSEA. V lost 4 bases, J lost 4 bases, and 10 bases lay in between. Written as DNA, the CDR3 is TGCAGCGTTGTAGGGCAGACCTATGGCTACACCTTC. Its translation is CSVVGQTYGYTF. The variable domain in full, with the rest retrieved from reference TRBV29-1 and TRBJ1-2, is SAVISQKPSRDICQRGTSLTIQCQVDSQVTMMFWYRQQPGQSLTLIATANQGSEATYESGFVIDKFPISRPNLTFSTLTVSNMSPEDSSIYLCSVVGQTYGYTFGSGTRLTVV.

This sequence joins TRBV30 and TRBJ1-6, with D possibly TRBD1 on 5 matching bases. The CDR3 covers 16 residues. Germline V gene data show CDR1 as GTSNPN and CDR2 as SVGIG (reference sequence). The V end lost 4 bases, the J end lost 8 bases, and 21 bases lay between the germline ends. Written as DNA, the CDR3 is TGTGCCTGGAATGGAGCCGGGGGGAGCGACGATTCACCCCTCCACTTT. It is translated as CAWNGAGGSDDSPLHF.

This chain uses TRBV4-2 with TRBJ2-5; tentatively, D is TRBD2 (6 bases). Germline CDR1 reads LGHNA; CDR2 reads YNFKEQ. Trimming stripped 5 bases from V and 5 bases from J, with 15 bases between. The CDR3 contains 14 residues. The CDR3 DNA reads TGTGCCAGCAGCTTTGGGCTAGCGATGGAGACCCAGTACTTC. It codes for CASSFGLAMETQYF.

This clone was detected only once. The rearrangement links TRBV2 to TRBJ1-3, with TRBD1 matching over 11 bases. This CDR3 spans 16 amino acids. Germline V gene data show CDR1 as SNHLY and CDR2 as FYNNEI. Losses at the gene ends were 4 bases for V and 1 base for J; bases not matched to a gene: 3. CDR3 sequence reads: CASSARDRGSGNTIYF. The CDR3 bases are TGTGCCAGCAGTGCCCGGGACAGGGGGTCTGGAAACACCATATATTTT.